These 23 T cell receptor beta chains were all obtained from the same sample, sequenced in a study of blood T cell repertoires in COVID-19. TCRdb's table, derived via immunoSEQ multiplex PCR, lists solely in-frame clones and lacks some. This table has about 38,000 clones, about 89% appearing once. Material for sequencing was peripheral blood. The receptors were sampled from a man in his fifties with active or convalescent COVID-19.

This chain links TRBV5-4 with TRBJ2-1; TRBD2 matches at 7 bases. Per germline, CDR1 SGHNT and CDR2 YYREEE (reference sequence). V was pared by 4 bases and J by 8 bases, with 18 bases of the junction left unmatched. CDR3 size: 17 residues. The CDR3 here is CASSAVRLGGGGDEQFF. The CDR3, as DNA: TGTGCCAGCAGCGCAGTTAGGCTGGGAGGTGGGGGGGATGAGCAGTTCTTC.

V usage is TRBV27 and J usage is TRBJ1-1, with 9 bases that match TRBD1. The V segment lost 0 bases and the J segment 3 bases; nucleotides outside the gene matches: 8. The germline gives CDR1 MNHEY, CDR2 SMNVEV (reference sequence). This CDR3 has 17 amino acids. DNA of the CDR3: TGTGCCAGCAGTTTATCTAGATACCGGGACAGGGACACTGAAGCTTTCTTT. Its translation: CASSLSRYRDRDTEAFF.

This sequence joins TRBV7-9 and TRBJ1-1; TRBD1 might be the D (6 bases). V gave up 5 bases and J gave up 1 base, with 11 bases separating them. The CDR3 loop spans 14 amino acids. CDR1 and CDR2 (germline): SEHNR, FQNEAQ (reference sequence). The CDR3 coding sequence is TGTGCCAGCAGCCGGAACAGGGAGAACACTGAAGCTTTCTTT. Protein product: CASSRNRENTEAFF. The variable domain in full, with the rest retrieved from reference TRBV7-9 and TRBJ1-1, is DTGVSQNPRHKITKRGQNVTFRCDPISEHNRLYWYRQTLGQGPEFLTYFQNEAQLEKSRLLSDRFSAERPKGSFSTLEIQRTEQGDSAMYLCASSRNRENTEAFFGQGTRLTVV.

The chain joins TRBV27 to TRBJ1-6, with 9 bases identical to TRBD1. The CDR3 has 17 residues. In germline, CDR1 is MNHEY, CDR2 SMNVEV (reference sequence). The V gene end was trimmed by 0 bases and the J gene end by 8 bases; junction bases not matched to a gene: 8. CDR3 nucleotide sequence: TGTGCCAGCAGTTTATCGCCACAGGGGGCTTCTGATTCACCCCTCCACTTT. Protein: CASSLSPQGASDSPLHF.

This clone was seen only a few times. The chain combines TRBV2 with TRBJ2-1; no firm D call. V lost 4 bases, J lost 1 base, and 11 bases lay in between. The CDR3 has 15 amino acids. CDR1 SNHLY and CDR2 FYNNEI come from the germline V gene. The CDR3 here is CASSGRQGSYNEQFF. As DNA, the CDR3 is TGTGCCAGCAGTGGGCGGCAAGGATCCTACAATGAGCAGTTCTTC.

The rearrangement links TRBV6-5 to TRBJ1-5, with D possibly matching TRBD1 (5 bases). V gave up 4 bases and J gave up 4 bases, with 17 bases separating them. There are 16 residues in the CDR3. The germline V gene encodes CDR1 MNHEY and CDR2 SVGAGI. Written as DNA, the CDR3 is TGTGCCAGCAGTTTGGGACTTCCCATAGGTAATCAGCCCCAGCATTTT. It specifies CASSLGLPIGNQPQHF.

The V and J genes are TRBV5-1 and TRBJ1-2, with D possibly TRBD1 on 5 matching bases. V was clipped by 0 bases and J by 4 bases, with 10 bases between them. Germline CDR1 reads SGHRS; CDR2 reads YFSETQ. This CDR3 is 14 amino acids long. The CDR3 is CASSLDRGIYGYTF. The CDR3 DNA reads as TGCGCCAGCAGCTTGGATCGGGGGATCTATGGCTACACCTTC.

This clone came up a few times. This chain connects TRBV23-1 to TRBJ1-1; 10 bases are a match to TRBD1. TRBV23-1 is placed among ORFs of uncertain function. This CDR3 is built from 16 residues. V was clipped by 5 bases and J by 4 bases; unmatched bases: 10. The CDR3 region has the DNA TGCGCCAGCAGTGTCCCGGGACAGGGGTTGGGCACTGAAGCTTTCTTT. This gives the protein CASSVPGQGLGTEAFF.

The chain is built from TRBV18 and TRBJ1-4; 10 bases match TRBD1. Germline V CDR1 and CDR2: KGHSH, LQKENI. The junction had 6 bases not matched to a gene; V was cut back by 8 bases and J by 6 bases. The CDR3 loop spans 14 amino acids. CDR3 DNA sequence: TGTGCCAGCCGCACCGGGACAGGGGATGAAAAACTGTTTTTT. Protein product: CASRTGTGDEKLFF.

CDR3 residues: CASRVGTSGTYEQFF. DNA for the CDR3: TGTGCCAGCAGAGTAGGGACTAGCGGGACCTATGAGCAGTTCTTC. The rearrangement joins TRBV6-4 to TRBJ2-1; TRBD2 matches at 13 bases. The germline V gene encodes CDR1 MRHNA and CDR2 SNTAGT. V lost 6 bases, J lost 8 bases, and 7 bases stayed unmatched. This CDR3 spans 15 amino acids.

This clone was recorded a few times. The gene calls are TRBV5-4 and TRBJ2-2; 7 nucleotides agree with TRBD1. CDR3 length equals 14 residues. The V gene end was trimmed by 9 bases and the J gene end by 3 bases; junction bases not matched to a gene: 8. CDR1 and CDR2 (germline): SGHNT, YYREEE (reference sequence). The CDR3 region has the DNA TGTGCCACATCGACAGGGCTAGACACCGGGGAGCTGTTTTTT. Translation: CATSTGLDTGELFF.

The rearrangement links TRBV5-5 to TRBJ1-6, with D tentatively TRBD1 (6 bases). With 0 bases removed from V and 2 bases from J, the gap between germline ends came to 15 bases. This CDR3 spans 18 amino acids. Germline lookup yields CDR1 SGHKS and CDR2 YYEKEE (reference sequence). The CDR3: CASSLGPPWGPYNSPLHF. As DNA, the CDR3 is TGTGCCAGCAGCTTGGGGCCCCCGTGGGGGCCCTATAATTCACCCCTCCACTTT. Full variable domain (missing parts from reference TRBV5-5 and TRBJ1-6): DAGVTQSPTHLIKTRGQQVTLRCSPISGHKSVSWYQQVLGQGPQFIFQYYEKEERGRGNFPDRFSARQFPNYSSELNVNALLLGDSALYLCASSLGPPWGPYNSPLHFGNGTRLTVT.

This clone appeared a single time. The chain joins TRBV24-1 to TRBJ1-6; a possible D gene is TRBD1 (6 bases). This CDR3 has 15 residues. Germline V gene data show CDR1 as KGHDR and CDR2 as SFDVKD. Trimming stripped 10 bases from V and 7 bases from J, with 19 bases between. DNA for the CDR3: TGTGCCACTCAGGGGTCGCGGGAGAGGAATTCACCCCTCCACTTT. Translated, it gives CATQGSRERNSPLHF.

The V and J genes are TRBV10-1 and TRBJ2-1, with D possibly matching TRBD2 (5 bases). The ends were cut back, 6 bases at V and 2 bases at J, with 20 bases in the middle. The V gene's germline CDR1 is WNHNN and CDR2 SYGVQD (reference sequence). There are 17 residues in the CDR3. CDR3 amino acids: CASSFPWEPVAYNEQFF. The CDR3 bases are TGCGCCAGCAGCTTCCCCTGGGAGCCGGTAGCCTACAATGAGCAGTTCTTC.

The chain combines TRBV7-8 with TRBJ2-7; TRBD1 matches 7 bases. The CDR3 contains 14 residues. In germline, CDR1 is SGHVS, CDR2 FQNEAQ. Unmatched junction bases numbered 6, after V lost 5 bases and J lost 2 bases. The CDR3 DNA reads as TGTGCCAGCAGCCTGCGGACAGGCCCCTACGAGCAGTACTTC. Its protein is CASSLRTGPYEQYF.

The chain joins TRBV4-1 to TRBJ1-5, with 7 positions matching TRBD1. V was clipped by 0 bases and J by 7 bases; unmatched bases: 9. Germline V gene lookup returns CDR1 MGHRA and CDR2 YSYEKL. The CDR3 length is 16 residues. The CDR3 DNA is TGCGCCAGCAGCCAAGAAATTGCACAGGGGTGGCAGCCCCAGCATTTT. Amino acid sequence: CASSQEIAQGWQPQHF.

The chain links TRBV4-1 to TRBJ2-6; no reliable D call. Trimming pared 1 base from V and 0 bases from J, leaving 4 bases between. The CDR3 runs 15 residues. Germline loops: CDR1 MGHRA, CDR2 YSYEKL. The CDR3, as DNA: TGCGCCAGCAGCCAAGGAGGCTCTGGGGCCAACGTCCTGACTTTC. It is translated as CASSQGGSGANVLTF.

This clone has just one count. The chain's CDR3 is CASSSQTGSSEAFF. Here the CDR3 DNA reads TGTGCCAGCAGCTCCCAAACAGGGAGCAGTGAAGCTTTCTTT. The rearrangement joins TRBV5-4 to TRBJ1-1, with D possibly TRBD1 on 6 matching bases. Looked up from germline, CDR1 is SGHNT and CDR2 is YYREEE (reference sequence). CDR3 length: 14 residues. The ends were cut back, 3 bases at V and 7 bases at J, with 16 bases in the middle. The variable domain in full, with the rest retrieved from reference TRBV5-4 and TRBJ1-1, is ETGVTQSPTHLIKTRGQQVTLRCSSQSGHNTVSWYQQALGQGPQFIFQYYREEENGRGNFPPRFSGLQFPNYSSELNVNALELDDSALYLCASSSQTGSSEAFFGQGTRLTVV.

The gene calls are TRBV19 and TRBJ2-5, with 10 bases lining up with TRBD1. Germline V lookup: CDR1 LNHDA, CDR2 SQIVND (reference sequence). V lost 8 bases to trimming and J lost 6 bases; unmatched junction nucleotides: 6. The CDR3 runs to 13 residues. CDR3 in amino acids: CASGQGGSQTQYF. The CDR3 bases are TGTGCCAGTGGACAGGGGGGGAGTCAGACCCAGTACTTC.

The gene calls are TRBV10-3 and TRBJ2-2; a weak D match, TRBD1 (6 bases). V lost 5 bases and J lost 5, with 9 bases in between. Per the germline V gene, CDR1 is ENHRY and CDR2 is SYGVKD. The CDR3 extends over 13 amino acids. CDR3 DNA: TGTGCCATCAGTTTACAGGGTACCGGGGAGCTGTTTTTT. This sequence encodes CAISLQGTGELFF.

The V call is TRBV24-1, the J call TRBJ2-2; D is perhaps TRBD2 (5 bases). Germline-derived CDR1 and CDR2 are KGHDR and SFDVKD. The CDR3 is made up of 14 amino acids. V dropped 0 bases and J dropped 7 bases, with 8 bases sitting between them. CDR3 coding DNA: TGTGCCACCAGTGATTTGATAGGAGGCGGGGAGCTGTTTTTT. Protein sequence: CATSDLIGGGELFF.

Here the CDR3 DNA reads TGTGCCAGCAGTTTATCCGGGAGGTTCCACGAGCAGTACTTC. Amino acid sequence: CASSLSGRFHEQYF. This rearrangement joins TRBV28 to TRBJ2-7; 7 nucleotides line up with TRBD2. The CDR3 spans 14 residues. CDR1 and CDR2 from the germline V gene are MDHEN and SYDVKM. Trimming cost V 1 base and J 5 bases; bases outside gene matches: 5.

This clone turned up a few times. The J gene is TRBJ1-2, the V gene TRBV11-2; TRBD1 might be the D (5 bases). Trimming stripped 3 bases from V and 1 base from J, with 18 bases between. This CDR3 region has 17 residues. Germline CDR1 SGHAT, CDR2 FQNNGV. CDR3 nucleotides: TGTGCCAGCAGCTTTCCCAGAGGACACGAACTTAACTATGGCTACACCTTC. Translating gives CASSFPRGHELNYGYTF.